This TCR beta chain was observed in a study of CD8 T cells in Susac syndrome. After extraction with the RNeasy kit, about 0.45 to 1 ug of the RNA was reverse transcribed using random hexamers. Via MiXCR, TCRdb re-called the immunoSEQ multiplex PCR reads, giving one row per CDR3 protein. The table records 200,000 to 250,000 distinct CDR3 sequences, 80% to 95% of them present only once. The CDR3 length is 14 residues. Trimming shortened V by 5 bases and J by 4 bases, and 14 bases separated the two germline ends. Germline CDR1 SGHVS, CDR2 FNYEAQ. V is TRBV7-6 and J is TRBJ2-5; D is unclear. The sequencing input was CD8+ T cells from PBMCs. This receptor was identified in a human donor with multiple sclerosis. This CDR3 reads CASSLYLAGETQYF. CDR3 coding DNA: TGTGCCAGCAGCCTGTACTTGGCCGGAGAGACCCAGTACTTC.